Shown below are 32 T cell receptor beta chains from a single sample sequenced in a study of post-analysis software for immune sequencing data. Whole-study findings and limits: TRBV5-6, TRBV5-1 and TRBV20-1 belonged to a set of about five TRBV segments that were more frequent in patients than controls.

No antigen is known for these receptors. The library was made from cDNA and included unique molecular identifiers. In TCRdb, the PCR reads were re-called with MiXCR into one record per CDR3 protein. The sample yields 450,000 to 700,000 distinct CDR3 sequences, 44% seen once. The sequenced sample consisted of blood. The source is a girl under 18 with multiple sclerosis.

This clonotype was counted at least ten times. The J gene is TRBJ1-2, the V gene TRBV7-9; no reliable D call. V dropped 5 bases and J dropped 6 bases, with 13 bases sitting between them. The CDR3 length is 13 residues. Germline CDR1 and CDR2: SEHNR and FQNEAQ (reference sequence). The CDR3 loop reads CASSQSGGNGYTF. CDR3 in DNA: TGTGCCAGCAGCCAGTCTGGAGGGAATGGCTACACCTTC.

This clonotype was seen more than once but under ten times. The CDR3 spells CASSQDSRGTDTQYF. DNA for the CDR3: TGCGCCAGCAGCCAGGACAGTAGGGGCACAGATACGCAGTATTTT. The chain uses TRBV4-1 and TRBJ2-3; D is perhaps TRBD1 (6 bases). The germline CDR1 and CDR2 sequences are MGHRA and YSYEKL. The CDR3 runs 15 residues. Deletions cut 3 bases from V and 1 base from J, with 11 bases between.

This clonotype was found a few times. This chain connects TRBV7-9 to TRBJ1-5, with D unclear. The CDR3 is 15 amino acids. Germline V gene sequence: CDR1 SEHNR, CDR2 FQNEAQ (reference sequence). Trimming pared 5 bases from V and 3 bases from J, leaving 14 bases between. This CDR3 is CASSPYSGLNQPQHF. The CDR3 DNA reads TGTGCCAGCAGCCCCTACTCAGGCCTCAATCAGCCCCAGCATTTT.

The gene calls are TRBV6-5 and TRBJ2-7, with D perhaps being TRBD1 or TRBD2 (7 bases each). Germline CDR1 and CDR2: MNHEY and SVGAGI. Trimming cost V 0 bases and J 2 bases, with 20 bases left between them. The CDR3 totals 18 residues. The CDR3 spells CASSYSRAVQGGPYEQYF. The CDR3 bases are TGTGCCAGCAGTTACTCAAGGGCGGTTCAGGGGGGGCCCTACGAGCAGTACTTC.

This clonotype appeared many times. The genes are TRBV11-1 and TRBJ2-5, with TRBD2 matching 8 bases. With V trimmed by 4 bases and J by 2 bases, 9 bases remained unmatched. Germline lookup yields CDR1 SGHAT and CDR2 FQDESV (reference sequence). This CDR3 is 16 amino acids long. The CDR3 reads CASSSRLARRQETQYF. The CDR3, as DNA: TGTGCCAGCAGCTCCCGACTAGCGCGCCGGCAAGAGACCCAGTACTTC. Based on the CDR3 plus reference TRBV11-1 and TRBJ2-5, the full variable domain is EAEVAQSPRYKITEKSQAVAFWCDPISGHATLYWYRQILGQGPELLVQFQDESVVDDSQLPKDRFSAERLKGVDSTLKIQPAELGDSAMYLCASSSRLARRQETQYFGPGTRLLVL.

This rearrangement joins TRBV7-8 to TRBJ1-1, with D uncertain. The CDR3 length is 13 residues. In germline, CDR1 is SGHVS, CDR2 FQNEAQ. With 5 bases removed from V and 4 bases from J, the gap between germline ends came to 11 bases. CDR3 nucleotides: TGTGCCAGCAGCCCGAATTCTCGCACTGAAGCTTTCTTT. Its protein product is CASSPNSRTEAFF.

The chain joins TRBV7-2 to TRBJ1-5, with D tentatively TRBD1 (5 bases). With 7 bases removed from V and 1 base from J, the gap between germline ends came to 20 bases. Germline loops: CDR1 SGHTA, CDR2 FQGNSA. The CDR3 has 17 residues. The CDR3 DNA is TGTGCCAGCACCCAAGGGGCTGGTTTAGGGAGCAATCAGCCCCAGCATTTT. Protein sequence: CASTQGAGLGSNQPQHF.

The chain joins TRBV20-1 to TRBJ2-1; D is uncertain. The CDR3 totals 12 residues. V lost 1 base and J lost 9, with 10 bases in between. From germline, CDR1 is DFQATT and CDR2 SNEGSKA (reference sequence). The CDR3 DNA sequence: TGCAGTGCTAGAGTCCCAAGAGGTGAGCAGTTCTTC. It specifies CSARVPRGEQFF.

The chain combines TRBV5-1 with TRBJ1-1; 8 bases align to TRBD1. CDR1 is SGHRS and CDR2 is YFSETQ in the germline V gene. The trim removed 6 bases at V and 3 bases at J, leaving 1 base unmatched. CDR3 length equals 12 residues. The CDR3 region has the DNA TGCGCCAGCAAGACAGGGGACACTGAAGCTTTCTTT. This codes for CASKTGDTEAFF.

This clonotype was found a few times. As DNA, the CDR3 is TGTGCCAGCAGTTCACGTCCCGGGACAGGGGGCCCCGAGCAGTACTTC. Translated, it gives CASSSRPGTGGPEQYF. This chain uses TRBV13 with TRBJ2-7; 12 bases are shared with TRBD1. The length of the CDR3 is 16 residues. V lost 6 bases, J lost 6 bases, and 12 bases stayed unmatched. CDR1 is PRHDT, CDR2 FYEKMQ, per germline (reference sequence).

The V gene is TRBV7-9, the J gene TRBJ1-2; D is unclear. This CDR3 region has 15 residues. The germline V and J ends were trimmed by 3 bases and 8 bases, with 19 bases remaining between them. The germline CDR1 and CDR2 sequences are SEHNR and FQNEAQ (reference sequence). The CDR3 nucleotides are TGTGCCAGCAGCTTTCGACTATCCATACGTGGAGGCTACACCTTC. It codes for CASSFRLSIRGGYTF. Based on the CDR3 plus reference TRBV7-9 and TRBJ1-2, the full variable domain is DTGVSQNPRHKITKRGQNVTFRCDPISEHNRLYWYRQTLGQGPEFLTYFQNEAQLEKSRLLSDRFSAERPKGSFSTLEIQRTEQGDSAMYLCASSFRLSIRGGYTFGSGTRLTVV.

The V call is TRBV20-1, the J call TRBJ2-7, with D possibly being TRBD2 (6 bases). This CDR3 contains 14 residues. Trimming took off 4 bases at V and 0 bases at J, with 13 bases between the two ends. Germline-derived CDR1 and CDR2 are DFQATT and SNEGSKA (reference sequence). CDR3 DNA sequence: TGCAGTGCTATGGACCTTAGCGGCTCCTACGAGCAGTACGTC. As protein: CSAMDLSGSYEQYV.

There are a few counts of this clonotype. The rearrangement links TRBV12-3 or TRBV12-4 to TRBJ1-2; no clear D. CDR3 length: 13 amino acids. The V end lost 1 base, the J end lost 6 bases, and 9 bases lay between the germline ends. CDR3 region: CASSLDPQDGYTF. CDR3 DNA sequence: TGTGCCAGCAGTTTAGATCCGCAAGATGGCTACACCTTC.

The chain links TRBV5-5 to TRBJ2-3, with 9 bases matching TRBD2. Germline V gives CDR1 SGHKS, CDR2 YYEKEE (reference sequence). After removal of 1 base from V and 0 bases from J, the junction contained 6 bases not matched to a gene. This CDR3 spans 17 amino acids. The CDR3 region has the DNA TGTGCCAGCAGCTTGCCTCGGACTAGCGACAGCACAGATACGCAGTATTTT. This translates into CASSLPRTSDSTDTQYF.

The DNA of the CDR3 is TGTGCCAGCAGTTTATTGGGGACAGGGACCCACGAGCAGTACTTC. It translates to CASSLLGTGTHEQYF. The chain combines TRBV12-3 or TRBV12-4 with TRBJ2-7; 9 positions agree with TRBD1. Losses at the gene ends were 2 bases for V and 5 bases for J; bases not matched to a gene: 7. This CDR3 spans 15 amino acids.

The chain is built from TRBV20-1 and TRBJ1-2, with TRBD1 matching 11 bases. The CDR3 length is 14 residues. CDR1 is DFQATT, CDR2 SNEGSKA, per germline (reference sequence). The V segment lost 6 bases and the J segment 5 bases; nucleotides outside the gene matches: 8. The CDR3 loop is CSALKGDRGYGYTF. The CDR3 DNA sequence: TGCAGTGCACTCAAAGGGGACAGGGGGTATGGCTACACCTTC.

CDR3 amino acids: CASSVPGAYEQYF. CDR3 nucleotide sequence: TGTGCCAGCAGCGTACCTGGGGCCTACGAGCAGTACTTC. This chain joins TRBV27 and TRBJ2-7; D is uncertain. The germline V gene has CDR1 MNHEY and CDR2 SMNVEV (reference sequence). V shed 6 bases and J shed 2 bases, with 11 bases lying between them. This CDR3 region has 13 residues.

This clonotype was detected only a few times. The rearrangement uses TRBV3-1 and TRBJ1-2, with 8 bases aligning to TRBD1. Trimming cost V 0 bases and J 2 bases; bases outside gene matches: 5. From germline, CDR1 is LGHDT and CDR2 YNNKEL (reference sequence). The CDR3 totals 16 residues. The CDR3 spells CASSQESRTGNYGYTF. Written as DNA, the CDR3 is TGTGCCAGCAGCCAAGAATCCAGGACAGGGAACTATGGCTACACCTTC.

The chain links TRBV9 to TRBJ2-7, with 8 bases aligning to TRBD1. This CDR3 has 14 amino acids. The V and J ends lost 4 bases and 5 bases, in that order; junction bases with no gene match: 8. Germline V lookup: CDR1 SGDLS, CDR2 YYNGEE. Here the CDR3 DNA reads TGTGCCAGCAGCCCCGGACAGGGCAATAACGAGCAGTACTTC. Amino acid sequence: CASSPGQGNNEQYF. Full variable domain (rest looked up from reference TRBV9 and TRBJ2-7): DSGVTQTPKHLITATGQRVTLRCSPRSGDLSVYWYQQSLDQGLQFLIQYYNGEERAKGNILERFSAQQFPDLHSELNLSSLELGDSALYFCASSPGQGNNEQYFGPGTRLTVT.

This chain uses TRBV27 with TRBJ2-1; D unresolved. Germline CDR1 MNHEY, CDR2 SMNVEV (reference sequence). Between the trimmed V and J ends, which lost 5 bases and 5 bases, there was a span of 13 bases. CDR3 length equals 14 residues. CDR3 sequence (DNA): TGTGCCAGCAGTCAGGACCTATCGGACAATGAGCAGTTCTTC. This codes for CASSQDLSDNEQFF.

Concerning this clonotype itself: A read error may produce the germline difference seen at one junction end. The chain is built from TRBV7-7 and TRBJ2-5; 7 bases match TRBD2. The CDR3 totals 14 residues. Germline V gene data show CDR1 as SSHAT and CDR2 as FNYEAQ (reference sequence). The CDR3 bases are TGTACCAGCAGCGCCGGGACTAACCAAGAGACCCAGTACTTC. As protein: CTSSAGTNQETQYF.

This clonotype was detected a few times. This chain uses TRBV2 with TRBJ1-2; a weak D match, TRBD1 (5 bases). The CDR3 has 13 amino acids. Germline loops: CDR1 SNHLY, CDR2 FYNNEI. V gave up 0 bases and J gave up 8 bases, with 10 bases separating them. The CDR3 sequence is CASSEAQGGGYTF. CDR3 nucleotides: TGTGCCAGCAGTGAAGCTCAGGGTGGCGGCTACACCTTC.

The chain carries TRBV28 and TRBJ1-2; no clear D. The germline V and J ends were trimmed by 7 bases and 2 bases, with 11 bases remaining between them. Germline V gene sequence: CDR1 MDHEN, CDR2 SYDVKM. The CDR3 has 13 residues. CDR3 protein: CASKGGQNYGYTF. The CDR3 DNA sequence: TGTGCCAGCAAAGGCGGTCAAAACTATGGCTACACCTTC.

The rearrangement joins TRBV12-3 or TRBV12-4 to TRBJ2-7; TRBD1 or TRBD2 may be the D gene (5 bases each). Trimming removed 0 bases from V and 5 bases from J, with 14 bases in between. The CDR3 is made up of 15 amino acids. The chain's CDR3 is CASSLAGRETDEQYF. CDR3 in DNA: TGTGCCAGCAGTTTAGCGGGTAGGGAGACAGACGAGCAGTACTTC.

The rearrangement uses TRBV2 and TRBJ2-6; 11 positions match TRBD1. The CDR3 covers 15 residues. Germline V gene sequence: CDR1 SNHLY, CDR2 FYNNEI. The CDR3 DNA sequence: TGTGCTAGCGGACAGGGGGCGCGTGGGGCCAACGTCCTGACTTTC. This sequence encodes CASGQGARGANVLTF.

This clonotype has just one count. The chain employs TRBV6-5 and TRBJ2-5; D unresolved. The J call may be incorrect, as the DNA end agrees better with TRBJ2-7. This CDR3 comprises 13 residues. CDR1 and CDR2 from the germline V gene are MNHEY and SVGAGI. Here the CDR3 DNA reads TGTGCCAGCAGTTATACTTTGGGCTACGAGCAGTACTTC. It encodes CASSYTLGYEQYF.

This chain uses TRBV10-3 with TRBJ2-7, with 7 bases aligning to TRBD2. Losses at the gene ends were 8 bases for V and 4 bases for J; bases not matched to a gene: 14. This CDR3 is 15 amino acids long. Germline CDR1 reads ENHRY; CDR2 reads SYGVKD. CDR3 in DNA: TGTGCCATCCTCGACTCGGCGGGAGCAAGGTACGAGCAGTACTTC. Translation: CAILDSAGARYEQYF.

This clonotype has a handful of counts. The CDR3: CASGGRRSYEQYF. Here the CDR3 DNA reads TGTGCCAGCGGTGGGAGACGCTCCTACGAGCAGTACTTC. The gene calls are TRBV6-5 and TRBJ2-7, with D perhaps matching TRBD2 (5 bases). Germline values: CDR1 MNHEY, CDR2 SVGAGI. The CDR3 runs to 13 residues. The V gene lost 8 bases and the J gene lost 0 bases, with 11 bases spanning the gap.

The chain joins TRBV7-2 to TRBJ2-5; TRBD1 matches at 9 bases. The CDR3 extends over 15 amino acids. Germline lookup yields CDR1 SGHTA and CDR2 FQGNSA. V lost 5 bases and J lost 11; bases outside the gene matches: 15. The DNA for the CDR3 is TGTGCCAGCAGCATTGGGACAGGGTTTTCCGTGGAGCAGTACTTC. It codes for CASSIGTGFSVEQYF.

This clonotype appeared a few times. The chain joins TRBV6-2 or TRBV6-3 to TRBJ2-5; a weak D match, TRBD2 (5 bases). The germline V gene has CDR1 MNHEY and CDR2 SVGEGT. V lost 7 bases to trimming and J lost 11 bases, with 17 bases between them. The CDR3 spans 12 residues. In DNA, the CDR3 is TGTGCCAGCACCCAGGTCGGGGATGAGCAGTACTTC. Amino acids: CASTQVGDEQYF.

This clonotype was found a few times. The chain is built from TRBV29-1 and TRBJ2-1, with 7 nucleotides matching TRBD2. V gave up 4 bases and J gave up 7 bases; unmatched junction bases: 10. CDR3 size: 14 residues. Per germline, CDR1 SQVTM and CDR2 ANQGSEA. The CDR3 sequence: CSVASAGVRNEQFF. The CDR3 region has the DNA TGCAGCGTTGCCTCTGCGGGAGTGCGAAATGAGCAGTTCTTC.

The chain carries TRBV15 and TRBJ1-1; unclear D gene. Germline-derived CDR1 and CDR2 are LNHNV and YYDKDF (reference sequence). The CDR3 has 14 residues. Trimming cost V 0 bases and J 1 base, with 6 bases left between them. CDR3 region: CATSRESWNTEAFF. The CDR3 nucleotides are TGTGCCACCAGCAGAGAATCTTGGAACACTGAAGCTTTCTTT.